This T cell receptor (beta chain) appears in the sequencing data of a study of shared clonotypes between healthy human individuals. The method was immunoSEQ multiplex PCR; TCRdb's version includes in-frame clones alone and lacks a portion of them. The sample carries roughly 650,000 clones, around 96% recorded once. Naive CD8 populations comprised CD45RO-negative cells positively selected for CCR7, excluding terminally differentiated effector memory CD45RA+ cells. This CDR3 region has 15 residues. The ends lost 5 bases at V and 8 bases at J; junction bases unmatched: 9. The germline gives CDR1 MDHEN, CDR2 SYDVKM.

The chain employs TRBV28 and TRBJ1-2; 12 bases map to TRBD1. This sequence was found in a young woman in good health. The specimen sequenced was naive CD8+ T cells sorted from blood. The CDR3 loop is CASSPIGTGGAGYTF. The CDR3 nucleotides are TGTGCCAGCAGTCCGATAGGGACAGGGGGCGCAGGCTACACCTTC.